Below, one TCR beta chain is given with its context. As yet, its antigen is unknown. This specimen comes from a study of cytomegalovirus exposure and HLA in healthy donors. General observations from the study: Earlier results showed most TCR beta V segments being productive about 87% or about 30% of the time. In a later analysis, productive TCRs from donors in an Asian-associated ancestry cluster reportedly carried fewer N-insertions than the cohort mean. Immune exposure information available was restricted to CMV serostatus. Overall, around 150 TCR beta chains were annotated as cytomegalovirus-associated.

J was trimmed by 2 bases and V by 10 bases; bases with no gene match: 10. Germline CDR1 MDHEN, CDR2 SYDVKM. There are 14 residues in the CDR3. Vbeta (60) and Jbeta (13) primers were used in the PCR. Produced via immunoSEQ multiplex PCR; TCRdb's table is partial and in-frame only. The sample holds about 84,000 clones; roughly 63% are singletons and the top ten take 15%. The sequenced material came from PBMCs. This chain uses TRBV28 with TRBJ1-2; 7 bases map to TRBD1. The sequence derives from a woman aged 40-49 years in good health and CMV-seropositive. DNA for the CDR3: TGTGCCACCCCTTCGGACAGGATAAACTATGGCTACACCTTC. As protein: CATPSDRINYGYTF.